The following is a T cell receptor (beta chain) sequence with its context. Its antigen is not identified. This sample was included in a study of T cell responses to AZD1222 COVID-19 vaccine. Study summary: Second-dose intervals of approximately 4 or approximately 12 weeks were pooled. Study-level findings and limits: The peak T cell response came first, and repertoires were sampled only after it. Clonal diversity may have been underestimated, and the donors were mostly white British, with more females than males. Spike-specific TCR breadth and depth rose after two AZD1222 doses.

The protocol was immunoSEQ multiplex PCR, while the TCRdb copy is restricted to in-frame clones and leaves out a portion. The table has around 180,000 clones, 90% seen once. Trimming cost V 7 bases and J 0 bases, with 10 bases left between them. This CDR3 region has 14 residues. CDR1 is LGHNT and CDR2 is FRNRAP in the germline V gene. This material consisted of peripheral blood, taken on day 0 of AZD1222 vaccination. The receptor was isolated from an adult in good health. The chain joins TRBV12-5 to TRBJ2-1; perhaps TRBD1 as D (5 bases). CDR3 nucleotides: TGTGCTAGTGAGGGGCCAAGCTCCTACAATGAGCAGTTCTTC. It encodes CASEGPSSYNEQFF.